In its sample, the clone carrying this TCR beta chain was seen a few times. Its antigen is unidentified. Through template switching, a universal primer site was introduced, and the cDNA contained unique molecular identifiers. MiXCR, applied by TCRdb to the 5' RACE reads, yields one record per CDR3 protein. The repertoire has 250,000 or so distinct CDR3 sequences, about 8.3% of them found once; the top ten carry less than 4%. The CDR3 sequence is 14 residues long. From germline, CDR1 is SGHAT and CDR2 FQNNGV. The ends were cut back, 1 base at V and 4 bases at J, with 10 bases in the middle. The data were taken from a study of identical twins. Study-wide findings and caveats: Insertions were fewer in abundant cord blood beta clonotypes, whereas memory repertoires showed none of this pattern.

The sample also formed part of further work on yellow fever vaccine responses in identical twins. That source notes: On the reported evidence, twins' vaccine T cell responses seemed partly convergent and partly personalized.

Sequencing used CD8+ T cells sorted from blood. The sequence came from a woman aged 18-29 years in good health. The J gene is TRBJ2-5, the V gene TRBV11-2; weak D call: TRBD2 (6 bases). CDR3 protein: CASSLGGGVETQYF. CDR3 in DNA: TGTGCCAGCAGCTTAGGGGGAGGTGTAGAGACCCAGTACTTC.